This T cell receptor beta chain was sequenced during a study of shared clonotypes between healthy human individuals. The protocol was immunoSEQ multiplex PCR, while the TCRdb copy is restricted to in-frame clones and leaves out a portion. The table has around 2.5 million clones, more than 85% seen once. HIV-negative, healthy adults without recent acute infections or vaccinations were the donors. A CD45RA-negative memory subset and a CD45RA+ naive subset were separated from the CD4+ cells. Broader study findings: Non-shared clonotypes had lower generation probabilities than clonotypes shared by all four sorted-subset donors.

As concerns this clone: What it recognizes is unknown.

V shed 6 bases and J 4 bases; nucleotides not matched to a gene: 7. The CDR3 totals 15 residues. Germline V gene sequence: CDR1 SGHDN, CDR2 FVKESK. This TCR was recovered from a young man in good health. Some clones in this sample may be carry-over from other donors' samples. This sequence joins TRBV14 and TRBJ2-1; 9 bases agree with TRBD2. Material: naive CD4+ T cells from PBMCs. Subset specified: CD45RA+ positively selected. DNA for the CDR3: TGTGCCAGCAGGCGTACTAGCGGGTATTACAATGAGCAGTTCTTC. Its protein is CASRRTSGYYNEQFF.